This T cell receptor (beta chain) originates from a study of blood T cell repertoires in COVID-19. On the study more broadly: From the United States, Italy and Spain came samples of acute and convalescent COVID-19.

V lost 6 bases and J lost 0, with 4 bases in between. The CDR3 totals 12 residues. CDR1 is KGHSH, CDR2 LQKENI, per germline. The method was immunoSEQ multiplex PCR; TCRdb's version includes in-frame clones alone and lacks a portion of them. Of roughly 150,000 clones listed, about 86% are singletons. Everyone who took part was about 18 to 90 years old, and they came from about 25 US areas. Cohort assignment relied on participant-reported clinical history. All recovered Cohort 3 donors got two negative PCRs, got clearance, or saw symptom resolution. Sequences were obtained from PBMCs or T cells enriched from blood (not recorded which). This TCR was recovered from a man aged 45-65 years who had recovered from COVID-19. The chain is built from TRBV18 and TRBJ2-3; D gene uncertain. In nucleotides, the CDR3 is TGTGCCAGCTCTCCTAGCACAGATACGCAGTATTTT. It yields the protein CASSPSTDTQYF.